Listed below are T cell receptor beta chains from one sample, sequenced in a study of T cells in localized non-small cell lung cancer. The table came from immunoSEQ multiplex PCR; TCRdb's copy has only in-frame clones and leaves some out. There are tens of thousands of clones in the sample; more than 75% occur only once, and 20% lies in the top ten. Specimen: peripheral blood, collected before any cancer treatment. These receptor sequences come from a woman aged 35-75 years with stage I squamous cell lung carcinoma. Both conserved end residues are trimmed from each CDR3.

cdr3_length: 15
j_call: TRBJ1-2
v_call: TRBV4-2
cdr3_aa: ASSQEFFAGGRDGYT

cdr3_length: 13
j_call: TRBJ2-2
v_call: TRBV5-1
cdr3_aa: ASSLAGSSTGELF

cdr3_length: 10
j_call: TRBJ2-1
v_call: TRBV6-5
cdr3_aa: ASSRTASEQF

cdr3_length: 15
j_call: TRBJ2-5
v_call: TRBV7-6
cdr3_aa: ASSLVPFGGARETQY

cdr3_length: 11
j_call: TRBJ1-2
v_call: TRBV27
cdr3_aa: ATSWTGVGGYT

cdr3_length: 12
j_call: TRBJ1-1
v_call: TRBV25-1
cdr3_aa: ASSEEMGLTEAF

cdr3_length: 11
j_call: TRBJ1-1
v_call: TRBV29-1
cdr3_aa: SVERDRGSEAF

cdr3_length: 11
j_call: TRBJ1-1
v_call: TRBV28
cdr3_aa: ASSFRANTEAF

cdr3_length: 14
j_call: TRBJ1-2
v_call: TRBV14
cdr3_aa: ASSQDRYFQPYGYT

cdr3_length: 10
j_call: TRBJ1-2
v_call: TRBV27
cdr3_aa: ASRLGRDGYT

cdr3_length: 13
j_call: TRBJ1-4
v_call: TRBV6-1
cdr3_aa: ASSEAGTGAEKLF

cdr3_length: 12
j_call: TRBJ2-2
v_call: TRBV15
cdr3_aa: ATSRDSSESELF

cdr3_length: 12
j_call: TRBJ2-5
v_call: TRBV5-1
cdr3_aa: ASSLFGVQETQY

cdr3_length: 13
j_call: TRBJ2-7
v_call: TRBV6-1
cdr3_aa: ASSELAAGLYEQY

cdr3_length: 12
j_call: TRBJ1-5
v_call: TRBV5-5
cdr3_aa: ASSEGTPRQPQH

cdr3_length: 12
j_call: TRBJ1-1
v_call: TRBV28
cdr3_aa: ASSLEDTNTEAF

cdr3_length: 10
j_call: TRBJ2-5
v_call: TRBV5-1
cdr3_aa: ASRRTVETQY

cdr3_length: 10
j_call: TRBJ1-5
v_call: TRBV30
cdr3_aa: AWSRRDQPQH

cdr3_length: 11
j_call: TRBJ2-2
v_call: TRBV29-1
cdr3_aa: SAGGWDTGELF

cdr3_length: 13
j_call: TRBJ2-7
v_call: TRBV7-8
cdr3_aa: ASSLVTGGSLEQY

cdr3_length: 9
j_call: TRBJ2-7
v_call: TRBV25-1
cdr3_aa: ASSEIADQY

cdr3_length: 13
j_call: TRBJ2-7
v_call: TRBV2
cdr3_aa: ASSADRGEAYEQY

cdr3_length: 11
j_call: TRBJ1-4
v_call: TRBV6-5
cdr3_aa: ASSGGTEEKLF

cdr3_length: 12
j_call: TRBJ1-1
v_call: TRBV7-9
cdr3_aa: ASSSWTTGTEAF

cdr3_length: 14
j_call: TRBJ2-3
v_call: TRBV9
cdr3_aa: ASSARAGGPADTQY

cdr3_length: 12
j_call: TRBJ1-4
v_call: TRBV5-1
cdr3_aa: ASRAGTGYEKLF

cdr3_length: 13
j_call: TRBJ2-7
v_call: TRBV7-3
cdr3_aa: ASSLHAGPAYEQY

cdr3_length: 13
j_call: TRBJ2-7
v_call: TRBV5-1
cdr3_aa: ASSLLAGQSYEQY

cdr3_length: 13
j_call: TRBJ1-2
v_call: TRBV28
cdr3_aa: ASSPPEGATYGYT

cdr3_length: 11
j_call: TRBJ1-2
v_call: TRBV6-6
cdr3_aa: ASSSTGNYGYT

cdr3_length: 15
j_call: TRBJ1-2
v_call: TRBV5-4
cdr3_aa: ASSLLGRDREMGGYT

cdr3_length: 13
j_call: TRBJ1-2
v_call: TRBV4-1
cdr3_aa: ASSPTGQFNYGYT

cdr3_length: 13
j_call: TRBJ1-2
v_call: TRBV7-9
cdr3_aa: ASSPSLGGGYGYT

cdr3_length: 16
j_call: TRBJ1-1
v_call: TRBV30
cdr3_aa: AWKLRWGSGGMNTEAF

cdr3_length: 13
j_call: TRBJ2-1
v_call: TRBV11-2
cdr3_aa: ASSLAPGPHNEQF

cdr3_length: 14
j_call: TRBJ2-5
v_call: TRBV5-1
cdr3_aa: ASSDPSGGGGETQY

cdr3_length: 11
j_call: TRBJ1-3
v_call: TRBV25-1
cdr3_aa: ASSETGANTIY

cdr3_length: 14
j_call: TRBJ2-2
v_call: TRBV11-1
cdr3_aa: ASSLGWPSNTGELF

cdr3_length: 11
j_call: TRBJ2-5
v_call: TRBV6-5
cdr3_aa: ASSYRIQETQY

cdr3_length: 11
j_call: TRBJ2-2
v_call: TRBV2
cdr3_aa: ASRTGVTGELF

cdr3_length: 12
j_call: TRBJ1-1
v_call: TRBV5-4
cdr3_aa: ASSSAGVNTEAF

cdr3_length: 14
j_call: TRBJ1-1
v_call: TRBV5-6
cdr3_aa: ASSLKARTANTEAF

cdr3_length: 11
j_call: TRBJ1-1
v_call: TRBV4-2
cdr3_aa: ASSPGNRFEAF

cdr3_length: 11
j_call: TRBJ1-2
v_call: TRBV6-6
cdr3_aa: ASSYTTGPGYT

cdr3_length: 14
j_call: TRBJ1-4
v_call: TRBV10-2
cdr3_aa: ASNPNSGGNNEKLF

cdr3_length: 11
j_call: TRBJ2-2
v_call: TRBV11-2
cdr3_aa: ASSPGTTGELF

cdr3_length: 13
j_call: TRBJ2-7
v_call: TRBV11-2
cdr3_aa: ASSLVGTGPYEQY

cdr3_length: 13
j_call: TRBJ2-3
v_call: TRBV5-1
cdr3_aa: ASSKGQGLTDTQY

cdr3_length: 13
j_call: TRBJ1-2
v_call: TRBV11-1
cdr3_aa: ASSSGGADINGYT

cdr3_length: 12
j_call: TRBJ1-4
v_call: TRBV7-8
cdr3_aa: ASSLGTSNEKLF

cdr3_length: 13
j_call: TRBJ2-2
v_call: TRBV11-1
cdr3_aa: ASSLVNVGSGELF

cdr3_length: 12
j_call: TRBJ2-3
v_call: TRBV5-1
cdr3_aa: ASSVDRGTDTQY

cdr3_length: 16
j_call: TRBJ2-2
v_call: TRBV5-1
cdr3_aa: ASSMGLAGVVNTGELF

cdr3_length: 14
j_call: TRBJ2-5
v_call: TRBV11-2
cdr3_aa: ASSLVGQGTQETQY

cdr3_length: 9
j_call: TRBJ2-2
v_call: TRBV27
cdr3_aa: ASRHTGELF

cdr3_length: 11
j_call: TRBJ2-7
v_call: TRBV6-1
cdr3_aa: ASALAGSEGRY

cdr3_length: 12
j_call: TRBJ1-1
v_call: TRBV5-1
cdr3_aa: ASSPGGLNTEAF